Presented here are 31 T cell receptor beta chains from one specimen sequenced in a study of cytomegalovirus exposure and HLA in healthy donors. Primers: 60 Vbeta forward and 13 Jbeta reverse. Measured with immunoSEQ multiplex PCR; TCRdb has only the in-frame clones, and not every one. The sample table sets out about 110,000 clones. The sample consisted of PBMCs. Receptors originate from a man aged 40-49 years in good health and CMV-seropositive.

The chain uses TRBV7-9 and TRBJ2-3; 8 bases fit TRBD2. V lost 5 bases and J lost 0; bases outside the gene matches: 4. The CDR3 covers 15 residues. Per the germline V gene, CDR1 is SEHNR and CDR2 is FQNEAQ (reference sequence). In DNA, the CDR3 is TGTGCCAGCAGCGGCATAGCGGGAAGCACAGATACGCAGTATTTT. Protein sequence: CASSGIAGSTDTQYF.

This chain connects TRBV9 to TRBJ2-7; D is unclear. Germline values: CDR1 SGDLS, CDR2 YYNGEE. The CDR3 is 14 residues long. Between the trimmed V and J ends, which lost 0 bases and 2 bases, there was a span of 9 bases. CDR3 sequence reads: CASSVGPVTYEQYF. DNA for the CDR3: TGTGCCAGCAGCGTAGGCCCGGTAACCTACGAGCAGTACTTC. Variable domain in full (rest from reference TRBV9 and TRBJ2-7): DSGVTQTPKHLITATGQRVTLRCSPRSGDLSVYWYQQSLDQGLQFLIQYYNGEERAKGNILERFSAQQFPDLHSELNLSSLELGDSALYFCASSVGPVTYEQYFGPGTRLTVT.

The chain combines TRBV28 with TRBJ2-7; D is unresolved. Per germline, CDR1 MDHEN and CDR2 SYDVKM. The CDR3 length is 15 residues. V gave up 1 base and J gave up 3 bases, with 13 bases separating them. The CDR3 DNA reads TGTGCCAGCAGTTTATATACGGTAACGGGCTACGAGCAGTACTTC. Its translation is CASSLYTVTGYEQYF.

With regard to this clone: The junction shows a germline mismatch at one end, possibly a read error. This sample also contains other DNA sequences that code for the same CDR3. This chain's CDR3 is CASSVQAGALNTEAFF. CDR3 coding DNA: TGTGCCAGCAGCGTACAGGCAGGGGCCCTGAACACTGAAGCTTTCTTC. This chain uses TRBV9 with TRBJ1-1; D perhaps matches TRBD1 (6 bases). Germline assignment: CDR1 SGDLS and CDR2 YYNGEE. The CDR3 loop spans 16 amino acids.

This chain's CDR3 is CASSSQSERTSGRLEQFF. The CDR3 DNA reads TGTGCCAGCAGCTCGCAGTCGGAAAGGACTAGCGGGAGGTTGGAGCAGTTCTTC. V usage is TRBV7-2 and J usage is TRBJ2-1; 14 nucleotides match TRBD2. V dropped 4 bases and J dropped 10; count of bases not matched to a gene: 15. CDR3 length: 18 residues. CDR1 and CDR2 from the germline V gene are SGHTA and FQGNSA. The complete variable domain, with remaining parts taken from reference TRBV7-2 and TRBJ2-1, reads GAGVSQSPSNKVTEKGKDVELRCDPISGHTALYWYRQSLGQGLEFLIYFQGNSAPDKSGLPSDRFSAERTGGSVSTLTIQRTQQEDSAVYLCASSSQSERTSGRLEQFFGPGTRLTVL.

The chain recombines TRBV25-1 with TRBJ1-2; D perhaps matches TRBD1 (6 bases). CDR3 size: 14 residues. V gave up 6 bases and J gave up 3 bases, with 14 bases separating them. Germline V lookup: CDR1 MGHDK, CDR2 SYGVNS. CDR3 amino acids: CASSKQGPHYGYTF. The CDR3 DNA reads TGTGCCAGCAGCAAACAGGGTCCTCACTATGGCTACACCTTC.

The chain is built from TRBV28 and TRBJ1-5; D remains ambiguous. Looked up from germline, CDR1 is MDHEN and CDR2 is SYDVKM. Between the trimmed V and J ends, which lost 3 bases and 2 bases, there was a span of 14 bases. The CDR3 has 16 amino acids. The CDR3 DNA is TGTGCCAGCAGTTTGCTGTTCCCCGGGGGCAATCAGCCCCAGCATTTT. It encodes CASSLLFPGGNQPQHF.

The gene calls are TRBV6-1 and TRBJ2-4; perhaps TRBD2 as D (7 bases). Germline assignment: CDR1 MNHNS and CDR2 SASEGT. The CDR3 has 19 residues. V lost 4 bases, J lost 3 bases, and 25 bases lay in between. The DNA for the CDR3 is TGTGCCAGCAGTGCCCTGCGGCGGGGGCTATTTTTTGGCAAAAACATTCAGTACTTC. This sequence encodes CASSALRRGLFFGKNIQYF.

This chain joins TRBV30 and TRBJ1-5; TRBD1 is a possible D gene (6 bases). V lost 1 base, J lost 8 bases, and 12 bases lay in between. Germline CDR1 and CDR2: GTSNPN and SVGIG (reference sequence). This CDR3 is built from 13 residues. For the CDR3, the DNA is TGTGCCTGGAGTGAAGGGGGTGCGGAGCCCCAGCATTTT. Its translation is CAWSEGGAEPQHF.

This rearrangement joins TRBV27 to TRBJ2-7; TRBD2 is a possible D gene (6 bases). Germline V gene sequence: CDR1 MNHEY, CDR2 SMNVEV (reference sequence). Trimming removed 5 bases at V and 4 bases at J, with 24 bases between. This CDR3 has 17 amino acids. The CDR3 loop is CASSPLRSSAFGYEQYF. In DNA form, the CDR3 reads TGTGCCAGCAGTCCCCTAAGGTCTAGCGCCTTTGGGTACGAGCAGTACTTC.

The J gene is TRBJ2-4, the V gene TRBV27, with D maybe TRBD1 (6 bases). Germline-derived CDR1 and CDR2 are MNHEY and SMNVEV (reference sequence). V was cut by 1 base and J by 7 bases, with 11 bases left in between. The CDR3 runs to 14 residues. CDR3 DNA: TGTGCCAGCAGTTTATGGGCAGGGGCGAACATTCAGTACTTC. This gives the protein CASSLWAGANIQYF.

The genes are TRBV7-2 and TRBJ1-2, with 11 bases fitting TRBD1. V lost 1 base, J lost 4 bases, and 5 bases stayed unmatched. The CDR3 runs 16 residues. Per germline, CDR1 SGHTA and CDR2 FQGNSA. The DNA for the CDR3 is TGTGCCAGCAGCTTAGTAGGGACAGGGGGGAGCTATGGCTACACCTTC. Encoded protein: CASSLVGTGGSYGYTF.

The chain has TRBV2 and TRBJ2-3; 12 bases match TRBD2. V dropped 4 bases and J dropped 7; count of bases not matched to a gene: 3. Germline values: CDR1 SNHLY, CDR2 FYNNEI. This CDR3 comprises 14 residues. The CDR3 loop reads CASSGTSGTNTQYF. The CDR3 nucleotides read TGTGCCAGCAGTGGGACTAGCGGGACGAATACGCAGTATTTT.

This chain uses TRBV7-8 with TRBJ2-2; D gene unclear. Germline V CDR1 and CDR2: SGHVS, FQNEAQ. Trimming stripped 5 bases from V and 0 bases from J, with 10 bases between. This CDR3 contains 15 residues. This CDR3 reads CASSKDLPNTGELFF. The DNA for the CDR3 is TGTGCCAGCAGCAAAGACTTACCGAACACCGGGGAGCTGTTTTTT.

This chain connects TRBV7-3 to TRBJ2-7, with a possible D match to TRBD2 (6 bases). The V end was cut by 5 bases, the J end by 6 bases, with 17 bases between. This CDR3 spans 14 amino acids. Germline V gene data show CDR1 as SGHTA and CDR2 as FQGTGA. This CDR3 is CASSATGRGVEQYF. As DNA, the CDR3 is TGTGCCAGCAGCGCGACCGGGAGAGGGGTCGAGCAGTACTTC.

The chain is built from TRBV19 and TRBJ2-5, with 8 bases that match TRBD2. Germline CDR1 reads LNHDA; CDR2 reads SQIVND (reference sequence). The ends lost 8 bases at V and 7 bases at J; junction bases unmatched: 12. This CDR3 has 14 amino acids. The CDR3 is CASRGSGSVRTQYF. The CDR3 nucleotides are TGTGCCAGTCGGGGGAGCGGGAGCGTACGGACCCAGTACTTC. The whole variable domain, filled in from reference TRBV19 and TRBJ2-5, reads DGGITQSPKYLFRKEGQNVTLSCEQNLNHDAMYWYRQDPGQGLRLIYYSQIVNDFQKGDIAEGYSVSREKKESFPLTVTSAQKNPTAFYLCASRGSGSVRTQYFGPGTRLLVL.

This chain connects TRBV29-1 to TRBJ2-1; maybe TRBD1 (6 bases). CDR1 is SQVTM and CDR2 is ANQGSEA in the germline V gene. Trimming stripped 7 bases from V and 2 bases from J, with 15 bases between. The CDR3 length is 14 residues. CDR3 sequence reads: CSERQAGAYNEQFF. DNA of the CDR3: TGCAGCGAAAGACAGGCCGGGGCCTACAATGAGCAGTTCTTC.

V gene TRBV27 combines with J gene TRBJ1-5, with TRBD1 as a possible D gene (5 bases). Per germline, CDR1 MNHEY and CDR2 SMNVEV (reference sequence). Trimming took 5 bases from V and 4 from J, leaving 9 bases between them. The CDR3 extends over 13 amino acids. The CDR3 nucleotides are TGTGCCAGCAGTACAGGAGTAAATCAGCCCCAGCATTTT. Translating gives CASSTGVNQPQHF.

Note on this clone: Relative to the germline gene, one junction end is altered; a read error may explain this. The same CDR3 can be traced to other DNA sequences in this sample. The chain has TRBV13 and TRBJ2-5, with D tentatively TRBD1 (5 bases). There are 15 residues in the CDR3. Per germline, CDR1 PRHDT and CDR2 FYEKMQ (reference sequence). The CDR3 nucleotides read TGTGCCAGCAGCTTAGGGGGGCATCGTCAAGAGACCCAATACTTC. Protein sequence: CASSLGGHRQETQYF.

J is TRBJ1-5 and V is TRBV13, with 8 bases fitting TRBD1. The trim removed 3 bases at V and 8 bases at J, leaving 3 bases unmatched. The germline gives CDR1 PRHDT, CDR2 FYEKMQ (reference sequence). This CDR3 comprises 13 residues. CDR3 DNA sequence: TGTGCCAGCAGCTTTGGACAGGGTGAGCCCCAGCATTTT. Its translation: CASSFGQGEPQHF.

V and J are TRBV10-2 and TRBJ2-3, with 11 bases fitting TRBD2. The V gene's germline CDR1 is WSHSY and CDR2 SAAADI. V shed 7 bases, J shed 1 base, and the junction held 4 bases outside the gene matches. The CDR3 length is 15 residues. For the CDR3, the DNA is TGCGCCAGCATCGGGACTAGCGGAGGCACAGATACGCAGTATTTT. Protein: CASIGTSGGTDTQYF.

Of note for this clone: Different DNA sequences within this sample yield the same CDR3. J is TRBJ1-5 and V is TRBV27, with 10 nucleotides matching TRBD1. The CDR3 loop spans 14 amino acids. After removal of 4 bases from V and 5 bases from J, the junction contained 2 bases not matched to a gene. Germline lookup yields CDR1 MNHEY and CDR2 SMNVEV (reference sequence). CDR3 sequence reads: CASSWGQGHQPQHF. In nucleotides, the CDR3 is TGTGCCAGCAGTTGGGGACAGGGGCATCAGCCCCAGCATTTT.

V is TRBV7-2 and J is TRBJ2-1; the match to TRBD1 covers 11 bases. Germline-derived CDR1 and CDR2 are SGHTA and FQGNSA. Unmatched junction bases numbered 2, after V lost 5 bases and J lost 2 bases. The CDR3 is 15 amino acids. CDR3 bases: TGTGCCAGCAGCAGGACAGGGGGCACCTACAATGAGCAGTTCTTC. Encoded protein: CASSRTGGTYNEQFF.

This chain joins TRBV21-1 and TRBJ1-2. TRBV21-1 is reported as a pseudogene. The CDR3 extends over 19 amino acids. CDR3: CASSKVLINPEESNYGYTF. The CDR3, as DNA: TGTGCCAGCAGCAAAGTCCTAATCAACCCGGAGGAGTCTAACTATGGCTACACCTTC.

The CDR3 protein is CASSAGTSGSYEQYF. In nucleotides, the CDR3 is TGTGCCAGCAGCGCCGGGACTAGCGGGAGCTACGAGCAGTACTTC. The chain has TRBV9 and TRBJ2-7; TRBD2 aligns across 14 bases. CDR3 size: 15 residues. Germline CDR1 reads SGDLS; CDR2 reads YYNGEE. J was trimmed by 3 bases and V by 3 bases; bases with no gene match: 2.

The CDR3 sequence is CASNRDRGEKLFF. The CDR3 DNA reads as TGTGCCAGCAACCGGGACAGGGGGGAAAAACTGTTTTTT. The chain uses TRBV28 and TRBJ1-4, with 11 bases identical to TRBD1. Germline lookup yields CDR1 MDHEN and CDR2 SYDVKM. The J segment lost 8 bases and the V segment lost 7 bases, leaving 3 bases of the junction unmatched. There are 13 residues in the CDR3.

This rearrangement joins TRBV6-1 to TRBJ2-5, with TRBD2 as a possible D gene (6 bases). With 8 bases removed from V and 2 bases from J, the gap between germline ends came to 15 bases. CDR3 length equals 14 residues. Germline CDR1 MNHNS, CDR2 SASEGT. CDR3 in amino acids: CASDQLGRQETQYF. CDR3 in DNA: TGTGCCAGCGACCAACTAGGGAGGCAAGAGACCCAGTACTTC.

This chain uses TRBV5-1 with TRBJ1-2; 8 nucleotides line up with TRBD1. This CDR3 comprises 17 residues. J gave up 3 bases and V 1 base, and 11 bases lay outside the gene matches. From germline, CDR1 is SGHRS and CDR2 YFSETQ. The CDR3 region is CASSLWTGKISDYGYTF. The CDR3 DNA follows: TGCGCCAGCAGCTTGTGGACAGGGAAAATCTCGGACTATGGCTACACCTTC.

The chain recombines TRBV14 with TRBJ1-2; 10 positions match TRBD1. The V gene end was trimmed by 4 bases and the J gene end by 4 bases; junction bases not matched to a gene: 9. The germline CDR1 and CDR2 sequences are SGHDN and FVKESK. There are 16 residues in the CDR3. The CDR3 here is CASSRRVTGGGYGYTF. The CDR3, as DNA: TGTGCCAGCAGCCGAAGAGTGACAGGGGGCGGCTATGGCTACACCTTC.

This chain's CDR3 is CASRRTGTSTDTQYF. The CDR3 nucleotides read TGTGCCAGCAGGCGGACCGGGACTAGCACAGATACGCAGTATTTT. The rearrangement links TRBV6-5 to TRBJ2-3, with TRBD2 as a possible D gene (6 bases). V was trimmed by 6 bases and J by 0 bases, leaving 13 bases between them. CDR1 and CDR2 from the germline V gene are MNHEY and SVGAGI. The CDR3 covers 15 residues.

V is TRBV6-1 and J is TRBJ1-2; no clear D gene. Germline V lookup: CDR1 MNHNS, CDR2 SASEGT. The CDR3 sequence is 11 residues long. Trimming removed 3 bases from V and 8 bases from J, with 7 bases in between. CDR3 in amino acids: CASSERNGYTF. The DNA of the CDR3 is TGTGCCAGCAGTGAGAGAAACGGCTACACCTTC.